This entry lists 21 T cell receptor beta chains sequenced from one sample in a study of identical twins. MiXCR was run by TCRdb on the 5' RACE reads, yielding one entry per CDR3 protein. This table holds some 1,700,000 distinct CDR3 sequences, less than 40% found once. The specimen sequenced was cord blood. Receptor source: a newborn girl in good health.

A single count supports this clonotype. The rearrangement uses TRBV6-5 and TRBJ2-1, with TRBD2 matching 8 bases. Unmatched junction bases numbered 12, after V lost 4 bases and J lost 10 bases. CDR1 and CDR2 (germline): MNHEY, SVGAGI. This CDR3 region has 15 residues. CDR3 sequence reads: CASSFYRGGRYEQFF. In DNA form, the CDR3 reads TGTGCCAGCAGTTTTTACCGGGGGGGCCGCTACGAGCAGTTCTTC.

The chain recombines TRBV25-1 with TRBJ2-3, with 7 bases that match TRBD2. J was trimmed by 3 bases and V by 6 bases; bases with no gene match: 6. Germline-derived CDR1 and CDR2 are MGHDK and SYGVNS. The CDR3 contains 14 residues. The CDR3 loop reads CASRTGLGTDTQYF. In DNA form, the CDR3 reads TGTGCCAGCAGGACCGGACTAGGAACAGATACGCAGTATTTT.

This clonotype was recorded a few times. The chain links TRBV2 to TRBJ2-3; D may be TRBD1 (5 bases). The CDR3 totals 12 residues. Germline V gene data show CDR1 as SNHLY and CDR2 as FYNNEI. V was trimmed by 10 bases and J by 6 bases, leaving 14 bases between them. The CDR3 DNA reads TGTGCCAACGCGCAGGGATGGGATACGCAGTATTTT. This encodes CANAQGWDTQYF.

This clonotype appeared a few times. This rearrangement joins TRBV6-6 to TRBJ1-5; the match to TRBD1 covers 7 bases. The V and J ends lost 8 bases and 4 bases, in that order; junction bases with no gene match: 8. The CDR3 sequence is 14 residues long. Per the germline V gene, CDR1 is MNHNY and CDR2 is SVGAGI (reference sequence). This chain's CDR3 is CASRTGEGNQPQHF. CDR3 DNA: TGTGCCAGCCGGACAGGTGAGGGGAATCAGCCCCAGCATTTT.

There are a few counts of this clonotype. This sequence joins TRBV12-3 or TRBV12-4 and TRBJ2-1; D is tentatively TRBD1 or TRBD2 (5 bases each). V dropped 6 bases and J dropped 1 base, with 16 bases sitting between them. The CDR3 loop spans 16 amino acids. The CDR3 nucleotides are TGTGCCAGCAGCCGAGGGGAATGGGTATCCTACAATGAGCAGTTCTTC. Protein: CASSRGEWVSYNEQFF.

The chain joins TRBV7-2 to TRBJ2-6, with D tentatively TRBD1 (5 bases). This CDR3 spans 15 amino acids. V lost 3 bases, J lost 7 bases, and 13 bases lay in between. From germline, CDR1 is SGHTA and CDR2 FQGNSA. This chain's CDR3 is CASSLAQVIANVLTF. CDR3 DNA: TGTGCCAGCAGCTTGGCACAGGTCATTGCCAACGTCCTGACTTTC.

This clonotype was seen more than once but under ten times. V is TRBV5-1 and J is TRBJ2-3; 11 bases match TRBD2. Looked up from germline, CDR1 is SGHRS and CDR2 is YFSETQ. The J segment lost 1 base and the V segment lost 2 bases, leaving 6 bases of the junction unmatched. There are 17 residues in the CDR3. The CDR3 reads CASSFVTSGSGTDTQYF. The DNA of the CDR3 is TGCGCCAGCAGCTTCGTTACTAGCGGGAGCGGCACAGATACGCAGTATTTT.

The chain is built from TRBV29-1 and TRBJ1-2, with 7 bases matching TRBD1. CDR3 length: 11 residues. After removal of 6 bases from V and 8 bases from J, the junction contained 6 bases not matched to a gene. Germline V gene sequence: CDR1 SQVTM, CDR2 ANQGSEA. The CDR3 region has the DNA TGCAGCGTGCACAGGGGAAAGGGCTACACCTTC. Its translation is CSVHRGKGYTF.

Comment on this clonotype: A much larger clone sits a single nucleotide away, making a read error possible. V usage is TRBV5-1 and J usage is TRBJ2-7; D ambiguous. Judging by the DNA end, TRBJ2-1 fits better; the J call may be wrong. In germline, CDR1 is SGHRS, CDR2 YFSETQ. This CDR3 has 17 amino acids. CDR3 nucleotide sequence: TGCGCCAGCAGCTTGTATACCCAGGATTATCGCTCCTACGAGCAGTTCTTC. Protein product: CASSLYTQDYRSYEQFF.

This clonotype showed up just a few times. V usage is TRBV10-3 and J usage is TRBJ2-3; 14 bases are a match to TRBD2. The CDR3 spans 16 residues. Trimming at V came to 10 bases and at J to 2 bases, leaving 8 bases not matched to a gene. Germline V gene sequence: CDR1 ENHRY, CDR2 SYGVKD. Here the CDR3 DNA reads TGTGCCACCGGGGGACTAGCGGGGGCGTCCACAGATACGCAGTATTTT. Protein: CATGGLAGASTDTQYF.

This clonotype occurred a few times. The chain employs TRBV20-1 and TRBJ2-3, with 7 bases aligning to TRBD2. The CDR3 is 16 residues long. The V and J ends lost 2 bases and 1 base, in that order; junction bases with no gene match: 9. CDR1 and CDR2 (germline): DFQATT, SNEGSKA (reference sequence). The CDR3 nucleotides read TGCAGTGCTAGAAAGGATAGCCGGGGGGGCACAGATACGCAGTATTTT. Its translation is CSARKDSRGGTDTQYF.

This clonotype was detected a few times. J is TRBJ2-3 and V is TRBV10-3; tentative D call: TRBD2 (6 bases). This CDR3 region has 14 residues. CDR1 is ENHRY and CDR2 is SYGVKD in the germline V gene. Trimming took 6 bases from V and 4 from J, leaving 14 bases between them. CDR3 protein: CAIRPGTVADTQYF. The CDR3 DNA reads TGTGCCATCAGACCCGGGACTGTAGCAGATACGCAGTATTTT.

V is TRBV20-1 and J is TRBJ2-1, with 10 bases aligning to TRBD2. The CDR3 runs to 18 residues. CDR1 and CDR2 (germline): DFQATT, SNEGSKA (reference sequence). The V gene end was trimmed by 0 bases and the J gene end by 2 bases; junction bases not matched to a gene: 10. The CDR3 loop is CSARDWGSGRRTYNEQFF. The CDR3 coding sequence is TGCAGTGCTAGAGATTGGGGTAGCGGGAGGAGGACCTACAATGAGCAGTTCTTC.

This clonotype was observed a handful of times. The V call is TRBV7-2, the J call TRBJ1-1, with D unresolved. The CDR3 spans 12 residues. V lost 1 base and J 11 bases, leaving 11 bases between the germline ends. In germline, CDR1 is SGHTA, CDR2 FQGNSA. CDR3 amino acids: CASSLVRAVAFF. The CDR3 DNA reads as TGTGCCAGCAGCTTAGTGAGGGCCGTGGCTTTCTTT.

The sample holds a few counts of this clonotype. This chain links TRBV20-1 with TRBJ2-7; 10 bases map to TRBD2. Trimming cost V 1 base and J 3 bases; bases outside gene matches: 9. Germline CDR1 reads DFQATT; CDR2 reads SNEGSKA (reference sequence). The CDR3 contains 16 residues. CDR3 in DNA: TGCAGTGCTAGAGGTCTAGCGGGAGCAACTCTCTACGAGCAGTACTTC. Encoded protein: CSARGLAGATLYEQYF.

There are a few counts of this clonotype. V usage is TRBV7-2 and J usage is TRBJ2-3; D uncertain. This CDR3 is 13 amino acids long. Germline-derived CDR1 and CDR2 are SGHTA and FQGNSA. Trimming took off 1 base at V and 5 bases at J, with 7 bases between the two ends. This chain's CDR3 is CASSLVARDTQYF. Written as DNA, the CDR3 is TGTGCCAGCAGCTTAGTGGCCAGAGATACGCAGTATTTT.

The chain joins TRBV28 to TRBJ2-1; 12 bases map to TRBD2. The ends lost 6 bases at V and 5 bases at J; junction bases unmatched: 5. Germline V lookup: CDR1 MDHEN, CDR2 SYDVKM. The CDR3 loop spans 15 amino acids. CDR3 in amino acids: CASRLTSGSHNEQFF. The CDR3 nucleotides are TGTGCCAGCAGATTGACTAGCGGGAGTCACAATGAGCAGTTCTTC.

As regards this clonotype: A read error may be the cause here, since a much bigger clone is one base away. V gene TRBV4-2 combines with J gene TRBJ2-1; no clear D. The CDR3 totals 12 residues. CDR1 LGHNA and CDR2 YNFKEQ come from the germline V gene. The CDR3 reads CGSSQARDEQFF. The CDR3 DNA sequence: TGTGGCAGCAGCCAAGCCAGAGATGAGCAGTTCTTC.

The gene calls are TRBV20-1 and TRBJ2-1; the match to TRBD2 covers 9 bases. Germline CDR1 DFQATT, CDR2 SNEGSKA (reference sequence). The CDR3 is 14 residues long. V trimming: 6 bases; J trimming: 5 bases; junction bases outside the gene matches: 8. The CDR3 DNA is TGCAGTGCCGTTCGGGGGACTAGCCACAATGAGCAGTTCTTC. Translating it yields CSAVRGTSHNEQFF.

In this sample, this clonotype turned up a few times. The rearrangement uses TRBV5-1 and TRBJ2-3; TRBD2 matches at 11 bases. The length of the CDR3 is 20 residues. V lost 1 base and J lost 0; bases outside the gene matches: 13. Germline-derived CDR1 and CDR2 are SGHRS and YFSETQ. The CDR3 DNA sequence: TGCGCCAGCAGCTTGCGGCCTAGCGGGGGGTCCTTCACTAGCACAGATACGCAGTATTTT. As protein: CASSLRPSGGSFTSTDTQYF.

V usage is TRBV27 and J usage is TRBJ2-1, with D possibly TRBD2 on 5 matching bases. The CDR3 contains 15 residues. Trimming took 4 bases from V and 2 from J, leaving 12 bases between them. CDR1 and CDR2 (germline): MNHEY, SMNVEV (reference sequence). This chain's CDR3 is CASSSPLGAYNEQFF. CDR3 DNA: TGTGCCAGCAGTTCCCCCCTGGGAGCCTACAATGAGCAGTTCTTC.